This T cell receptor (beta chain) was recorded in a study of glioma-infiltrating T cells. At least ten counts were recorded for this clonotype. The CDR3 is 14 amino acids. Germline CDR1 is SGHTA and CDR2 is FQGNSA. Trimming pared 4 bases from V and 4 bases from J, leaving 13 bases between. Using RNA template, CDR3s of TCR alpha and beta were amplified with iRepertoire arm-PCR. Each CDR3 protein is one row after TCRdb ran MiXCR on the multiplex PCR reads. This sample yields about 22,000 distinct CDR3 sequences, of which 20% to 25% are seen a single time; around 13% belongs to the top ten. The receptor was isolated from a human donor with low-grade glioma or glioblastoma, undergoing nonglioma brain surgery, or in good health (not recorded which). What was sequenced was glioma tissue, nonneoplastic brain tissue, or PBMCs (not recorded which). The chain employs TRBV7-2 and TRBJ1-1, with D perhaps matching TRBD1 (5 bases). CDR3 region: CASSSNSGGTEAFF. CDR3 nucleotide sequence: TGTGCCAGCAGCTCCAATTCGGGGGGCACTGAAGCTTTCTTT.